Presented here are 19 T cell receptor beta chains from one specimen sequenced in a study of cytomegalovirus exposure and HLA in healthy donors. PCR amplification relied on 60 Vbeta primers (plus 13 Jbeta primers). Data came from immunoSEQ multiplex PCR; TCRdb stores just in-frame clones and leaves some out. The data hold about 98,000 clones, with 60% to 85% observed a single time. The sequencing input was PBMCs. All receptors derive from a man in his sixties in good health and CMV-seropositive.

The chain combines TRBV6-1 with TRBJ2-1, with 7 bases matching TRBD1. The CDR3 consists of 12 residues. After removal of 11 bases from V and 7 bases from J, the junction contained 8 bases not matched to a gene. Germline CDR1 reads MNHNS; CDR2 reads SASEGT. In nucleotides, the CDR3 is TGTGCCTCGACAGGGACGGGGAATGAGCAGTTCTTC. Encoded protein: CASTGTGNEQFF.

This chain uses TRBV19 with TRBJ1-2; no clear D. The germline V gene encodes CDR1 LNHDA and CDR2 SQIVND (reference sequence). This CDR3 region has 14 residues. V was shortened by 6 bases and J by 4 bases, with 15 bases between the two germline ends. The CDR3 nucleotides read TGTGCCAGTAGACCGAATCCCCCCGGCTATGGCTACACCTTC. It yields the protein CASRPNPPGYGYTF.

CDR3 DNA: TGTGCCAGCAGCGTAGAACAGGGGTATGGCTACACCTTC. Its translation: CASSVEQGYGYTF. The chain joins TRBV9 to TRBJ1-2; 7 bases align to TRBD1. The CDR3 has 13 residues. The germline gives CDR1 SGDLS, CDR2 YYNGEE. Trimming at V came to 0 bases and at J to 5 bases, leaving 1 base not matched to a gene.

The rearrangement links TRBV7-2 to TRBJ2-5; TRBD2 might be the D (6 bases). The CDR3 extends over 14 amino acids. V was clipped by 6 bases and J by 3 bases, with 14 bases between them. CDR1 is SGHTA, CDR2 FQGNSA, per germline. The CDR3 nucleotides read TGTGCCAGCAGTCCTCCGACTAGGAAAGAGACCCAGTACTTC. Translated, it gives CASSPPTRKETQYF.

The chain recombines TRBV28 with TRBJ2-5; a possible D gene is TRBD2 (5 bases). V was trimmed by 8 bases and J by 5 bases, leaving 15 bases between them. This CDR3 spans 13 amino acids. Germline V gene sequence: CDR1 MDHEN, CDR2 SYDVKM. The CDR3 spells CASLPSGIETQYF. CDR3 in DNA: TGTGCCAGCCTACCGTCGGGGATCGAGACCCAGTACTTC.

The V and J genes are TRBV9 and TRBJ2-2; perhaps TRBD1 as D (6 bases). Trimming took 2 bases from V and 4 from J, leaving 9 bases between them. The V gene's germline CDR1 is SGDLS and CDR2 YYNGEE. The CDR3 is 14 residues long. For the CDR3, the DNA is TGTGCCAGCAGCGTTGGGACACCCACCGGGGAGCTGTTTTTT. This gives the protein CASSVGTPTGELFF.

The chain links TRBV5-4 to TRBJ2-4, with 9 bases that match TRBD1. The CDR3 is 18 amino acids. The V gene's germline CDR1 is SGHNT and CDR2 YYREEE (reference sequence). Germline trimming cut 0 bases from V and 1 base from J; bases unmatched to any gene: 8. CDR3 sequence reads: CASSLAGQGMFAKNIQYF. The DNA of the CDR3 is TGTGCCAGCAGCTTGGCAGGACAGGGGATGTTTGCCAAAAACATTCAGTACTTC.

The chain has TRBV6-1 and TRBJ1-1, with D perhaps TRBD1 (6 bases). Germline V gene sequence: CDR1 MNHNS, CDR2 SASEGT. V lost 6 bases to trimming and J lost 3 bases, with 14 bases between them. The CDR3 runs 14 residues. The DNA for the CDR3 is TGTGCCAGCAGAGGGGACACTTCGCACACTGAAGCTTTCTTT. It translates to CASRGDTSHTEAFF.

This chain uses TRBV18 with TRBJ2-1; D perhaps matches TRBD1 (6 bases). Germline assignment: CDR1 KGHSH and CDR2 LQKENI. This CDR3 is built from 13 residues. V lost 6 bases and J lost 4, with 10 bases in between. The CDR3 sequence is CASSRTGYNEQFF. The DNA of the CDR3 is TGTGCCAGCTCCCGCACAGGGTACAATGAGCAGTTCTTC.

The chain joins TRBV25-1 to TRBJ2-3, with D maybe TRBD1 (6 bases). The CDR3 covers 14 residues. CDR1 is MGHDK and CDR2 is SYGVNS in the germline V gene. Trimming removed 8 bases at V and 6 bases at J, with 18 bases between. The CDR3 DNA sequence: TGTGCCAGCGGGAAACAGGGTTCTATGGATACGCAGTATTTT. Its protein product is CASGKQGSMDTQYF. Full variable domain (remainder filled in from reference TRBV25-1 and TRBJ2-3): EADIYQTPRYLVIGTGKKITLECSQTMGHDKMYWYQQDPGMELHLIHYSYGVNSTEKGDLSSESTVSRIRTEHFPLTLESARPSHTSQYLCASGKQGSMDTQYFGPGTRLTVL.

This chain uses TRBV7-2 with TRBJ2-3; 9 bases map to TRBD2. The V and J ends lost 4 bases and 5 bases, in that order; junction bases with no gene match: 4. CDR1 SGHTA and CDR2 FQGNSA come from the germline V gene. The CDR3 sequence is 14 residues long. The CDR3 loop reads CASSSSGVGDTQYF. CDR3 in DNA: TGTGCCAGCAGCTCTAGCGGGGTGGGAGATACGCAGTATTTT. The full variable domain, rest sourced from reference TRBV7-2 and TRBJ2-3, is GAGVSQSPSNKVTEKGKDVELRCDPISGHTALYWYRQSLGQGLEFLIYFQGNSAPDKSGLPSDRFSAERTGGSVSTLTIQRTQQEDSAVYLCASSSSGVGDTQYFGPGTRLTVL.

V and J are TRBV28 and TRBJ1-4, with 8 bases identical to TRBD1. With V trimmed by 2 bases and J by 3 bases, 2 bases remained unmatched. There are 15 residues in the CDR3. Germline lookup yields CDR1 MDHEN and CDR2 SYDVKM. The chain's CDR3 is CASSLQGAANEKLFF. For the CDR3, the DNA is TGTGCCAGCAGTTTACAGGGGGCGGCTAATGAAAAACTGTTTTTT.

The chain employs TRBV10-2 and TRBJ1-3; D not resolved. The CDR3 is 14 residues long. V lost 5 bases and J 4 bases, leaving 12 bases between the germline ends. Germline V lookup: CDR1 WSHSY, CDR2 SAAADI. CDR3 coding DNA: TGCGCCAGCAGTTTGAACACCGCCGGAAACACCATATATTTT. Translating gives CASSLNTAGNTIYF.

V and J are TRBV5-6 and TRBJ2-3; tentatively, D is TRBD1 (9 bases). Germline assignment: CDR1 SGHDT and CDR2 YYEEEE. The CDR3 consists of 16 residues. V lost 0 bases to trimming and J lost 6 bases, with 17 bases between them. The CDR3 protein is CASSLGIAGTGDTQYF. CDR3 in DNA: TGTGCCAGCAGCTTGGGGATAGCGGGGACAGGGGATACGCAGTATTTT.

The chain joins TRBV2 to TRBJ2-7; 11 bases fit TRBD2. This CDR3 has 15 residues. The germline V gene has CDR1 SNHLY and CDR2 FYNNEI. V shed 5 bases and J 2 bases; nucleotides not matched to a gene: 5. In DNA, the CDR3 is TGTGCCAGCAGTACGACTAGCGGGGCTACCTACGAGCAGTACTTC. Translating it yields CASSTTSGATYEQYF.

V gene TRBV11-2 combines with J gene TRBJ1-1; 8 nucleotides line up with TRBD1. The germline V gene has CDR1 SGHAT and CDR2 FQNNGV. With 4 bases clipped from V and 5 bases from J, the junction kept 6 bases outside the gene matches. The CDR3 totals 14 residues. The chain's CDR3 is CASSYMDRATEAFF. The CDR3, as DNA: TGTGCCAGCAGCTACATGGACAGGGCAACTGAAGCTTTCTTT.

In its sample, this clone was seen once. This rearrangement joins TRBV7-9 to TRBJ2-3; D gene uncertain. V gave up 6 bases and J gave up 6 bases, with 10 bases separating them. The CDR3 covers 12 residues. Germline assignment: CDR1 SEHNR and CDR2 FQNEAQ (reference sequence). Written as DNA, the CDR3 is TGTGCCAGCAGAGCCATTTTGGATACGCAGTATTTT. Protein product: CASRAILDTQYF.

The rearrangement uses TRBV27 and TRBJ1-1, with D perhaps TRBD1 (5 bases). The V end lost 4 bases, the J end lost 1 base, and 10 bases lay between the germline ends. Germline CDR1 and CDR2: MNHEY and SMNVEV (reference sequence). CDR3 length: 14 amino acids. CDR3 sequence (DNA): TGTGCCAGCAGTTACAGGAGGGAGAACACTGAAGCTTTCTTT. It translates to CASSYRRENTEAFF.

This rearrangement joins TRBV7-8 to TRBJ2-5; maybe TRBD1 (6 bases). The V end lost 1 base, the J end lost 5 bases, and 8 bases lay between the germline ends. The CDR3 length is 13 residues. Germline V gene sequence: CDR1 SGHVS, CDR2 FQNEAQ. The CDR3 reads CASSLGQAETQYF. Written as DNA, the CDR3 is TGTGCCAGCAGCTTAGGACAGGCGGAGACCCAGTACTTC.